The rows below give T cell receptor beta chains drawn from one sample of a study of blood T cells in healthy people across ages. TCRdb redid the calling of the 5' RACE reads with MiXCR, one entry per CDR3 protein. This table holds about 780,000 distinct CDR3 sequences, roughly 25% found once. The sample was also reused in another study, on T cells of mothers and their children.

Specimen: blood. The receptors originated from a boy younger than 18 in good health. Each CDR3 is given with its conserved first and last residue. A D gene is named only where the DNA matches it firmly. The size of a clone is reported for some rows only, either as once, few or many, or as a class for expanded clones.

TRBJ1-4	-	TRBV20-1	-	TGCAGTGCTAGACCAGGGGAAAAACTGTTTTTT	CSARPGEKLFF
TRBJ2-1	-	TRBV14	TRBD2	TGTGCCAGCAGCCACCGCCTAGCGGGACACAATGAGCAGTTCTTC	CASSHRLAGHNEQFF
TRBJ1-1	-	TRBV12-3/TRBV12-4	-	TGTGCCAGCAGTTTAGACCCCACGACTGAAGCTTTCTTT	CASSLDPTTEAFF
TRBJ1-2	-	TRBV13	-	TGTGCCAGCAGCACCCAGAAGTCTACCCTTTATGGCTACACCTTC	CASSTQKSTLYGYTF
TRBJ2-4	-	TRBV11-2	-	TGTGCCAGCAGCCTGGCCGCACAGCTAGCCAAAAACATTCAGTACTTC	CASSLAAQLAKNIQYF
TRBJ2-7	few	TRBV28	-	TGTGCCAGCAAATTTAGGAGCTCCTACGAGCAGTACTTC	CASKFRSSYEQYF
TRBJ2-3	few	TRBV15	-	TGTGCCACCAGCAGGCAGGGGGGAGAGGGCACAGATACGCAGTATTTT	CATSRQGGEGTDTQYF
TRBJ2-7	-	TRBV3-1	TRBD2	TGTGCCAGCACCCGGGGCGGGGGGACCTACGAGCAGTACTTC	CASTRGGGTYEQYF
TRBJ1-2	-	TRBV28	-	TGTGCCACCGAGAGGACCGACTACACCTTC	CATERTDYTF
TRBJ2-5	-	TRBV10-3	-	TGTGCCATCAGCGACGGTAAAGAGACCCAGTACTTC	CAISDGKETQYF
TRBJ1-1	-	TRBV7-9	-	TGTGCCAGCAGCCCCGGGAGGGCTCCGAGCACTGAAGCTTTCTTT	CASSPGRAPSTEAFF
TRBJ2-5	few	TRBV2	-	TGTGCCAGCAGTTCGCCAACTATCGGGACAAGACAAGAGACCCAGTACTTC	CASSSPTIGTRQETQYF
TRBJ1-1	-	TRBV5-1	-	TGCGCCAGCAGCTTGGTGTTCGATACTGAAGCTTTCTTT	CASSLVFDTEAFF
TRBJ2-4	-	TRBV27	TRBD2	TGTGTCAGCAGTCCCACGGGACTAGCCCGGAACATTCAGTACTTC	CVSSPTGLARNIQYF
TRBJ2-1	few	TRBV4-3	-	TGCGCCAGCAGCCAAGGAACCAGGGGGAGGGGTGAGCAGTTCTTC	CASSQGTRGRGEQFF
TRBJ1-2	few	TRBV20-1	-	TGCAGTGCTGTACAGGGTTATATTGGCTACACCTTC	CSAVQGYIGYTF
TRBJ2-7	few	TRBV28	-	TGTGCCACCACCGGCCGGGGGCTCCCCGGCTACGAGCAGTACTTC	CATTGRGLPGYEQYF
TRBJ1-5	-	TRBV30	TRBD1	TGTGCCTGGAGTACCCTACAGGGGGCAGGACAGCCCCAGCATTTT	CAWSTLQGAGQPQHF
TRBJ2-7	-	TRBV9	-	TGTGCCAGCAGCCCCGTAGGGGGTTTTGACGAGCAGTACTTC	CASSPVGGFDEQYF
TRBJ1-4	few	TRBV4-2	-	TGTGCCATCCCTCACCCACAGGGCCGAGGTGAAAAACTGTTTTTT	CAIPHPQGRGEKLFF
TRBJ1-2	-	TRBV27	-	TGTGCCAGCAGTTTATCCGGGGGACTCAATAGGGACTATGGCTACACCTTC	CASSLSGGLNRDYGYTF
TRBJ2-3	few	TRBV6-1	TRBD1	TGTGCCACCAATAGACAGGGCGCGATAGATACGCAGTATTTT	CATNRQGAIDTQYF
TRBJ2-7	few	TRBV5-1	-	TGCGCCAGCAGCTTGGCGGGGCGGCCTCAATACGAGCAGTACTTC	CASSLAGRPQYEQYF
TRBJ2-7	-	TRBV3-1	-	TGTGCCAGCAGCCTATACGGACCCCACGAGCAGTACTTC	CASSLYGPHEQYF
TRBJ2-5	few	TRBV2	TRBD2	TGTGCCAGCAGCGGGACTAGCGGGAGGGAGACCCAGTACTTC	CASSGTSGRETQYF
TRBJ2-6	-	TRBV14	-	TGTGCCAGCAGCCAAGGATCCTTGGCCAACGTCCTGACTTTC	CASSQGSLANVLTF
TRBJ2-1	-	TRBV7-8	-	TGTGCCAGCAGCTTATGGGATCTCTACGGATCTGAGCAGTTCTTC	CASSLWDLYGSEQFF
TRBJ2-7	few	TRBV2	-	TGTGCCAGCACCGAGGGCAGGGGTGGGGCCTACGAGCAGTACTTC	CASTEGRGGAYEQYF
TRBJ1-3	few	TRBV6-5	TRBD1	TGTGCCAGCAGCCGTGGACAGGGAGGAAACACCATATATTTT	CASSRGQGGNTIYF
TRBJ1-2	few	TRBV7-6	-	TGTGCCAGCAGCTTAGGGGACGGATTCTATGGCTACACCTTC	CASSLGDGFYGYTF
TRBJ1-2	few	TRBV11-2	-	TGTGCCAGCAGCTTGGGACAAATTATTAACTATGGCTACACCTTC	CASSLGQIINYGYTF
TRBJ2-3	few	TRBV6-6	TRBD1	TGTGCCAGCAGCCTCAACAGGGGTTTGGGCACAGATACGCAGTATTTT	CASSLNRGLGTDTQYF
TRBJ2-3	-	TRBV6-5	TRBD2	TGTGCCAGCAGTTACCCCAAGGGAGGGACGGCTACGCAGTATTTT	CASSYPKGGTATQYF
TRBJ2-1	few	TRBV12-3/TRBV12-4	-	TGTGCCAGCAGCAGGGGGGAGGACAATGAGCAGTTCTTC	CASSRGEDNEQFF
TRBJ1-2	-	TRBV20-1	-	TGCAGCGCGACGAACTCGGAATCTGGCTACACCTTC	CSATNSESGYTF
TRBJ1-4	-	TRBV7-6	-	TGTGCCAGCAGCTTACTGGGACTTTTAGAGGAAAAACTGTTTTTT	CASSLLGLLEEKLFF
TRBJ1-4	few	TRBV2	-	TGTGCCAGCAGTGACAGGGCTGGGACTAATGAAAAACTGTTTTTT	CASSDRAGTNEKLFF
TRBJ2-1	-	TRBV29-1	-	TGCAGCGTTCCCCCGGGCGATGAGCAGTTCTTC	CSVPPGDEQFF
TRBJ2-3	-	TRBV7-3	-	TGTGCCAGCAGCTTGAAAGGGGGACTCCGAGCGGATACGCAGTATTTT	CASSLKGGLRADTQYF
TRBJ1-6	few	TRBV20-1	-	TGCAGTGCTAGACGGGGGGAGCCCGGGGTGGATAATTCACCCCTCCACTTT	CSARRGEPGVDNSPLHF
TRBJ1-4	-	TRBV5-6	-	TGTGCCAGCAGCTTCGCCCCGGGAGAAAAACTGTTTTTT	CASSFAPGEKLFF
TRBJ2-3	-	TRBV20-1	-	TGCAGTGCTAGAGGACTAGAGCTGGATACGCAGTATTTT	CSARGLELDTQYF
TRBJ2-7	few	TRBV7-9	-	TGTGCCAGCAGCTTAGGACACCTGGGGAGCTCCTACGAGCAGTACTTC	CASSLGHLGSSYEQYF
TRBJ2-1	-	TRBV29-1	TRBD1	TGCAGCGTTGATCGAGGGGGCGATGAGCAGTTCTTC	CSVDRGGDEQFF
TRBJ2-7	once	TRBV6-5	TRBD2	TGTGCCAGCAGTTACGCTAGCGGGGGGGCCTACGAGCAGTACTTC	CASSYASGGAYEQYF
TRBJ2-7	few	TRBV3-1	TRBD2	TGTGCCAGCAGCCAAGATCGACTAGCGGGGGCCTCCATCTCCTACGAGCAGTACTTC	CASSQDRLAGASISYEQYF
TRBJ2-3	few	TRBV14	-	TGTGCCAGCAGCCAAGACAATGGGGGCACAGATACGCAGTATTTT	CASSQDNGGTDTQYF
TRBJ2-7	-	TRBV3-1	-	TGTGCCAGCAGCCGCACTCAGGGATTTGTCGCGGGCGAGCAGTACTTC	CASSRTQGFVAGEQYF
TRBJ2-1	-	TRBV7-9	TRBD1	TGTGCCAGCAGCTTAGGGCGACTACAGGGGGCCGGGAACAATGAGCAGTTCTTC	CASSLGRLQGAGNNEQFF
TRBJ1-5	-	TRBV3-1	-	TGTGCCAGCAGCCAAGGGAATCTGCACCAGCCCCAGCATTTT	CASSQGNLHQPQHF